This entry concerns a single TCR beta chain. In the original workflow: Reference gene primers were amplified, and this amplification served to estimate nucleated cell counts. TCRdb's copy holds only in-frame clones and misses some; the assay was immunoSEQ multiplex PCR. V and J calls plus clone size are reproduced from that table; the DNA served to infer D and trimming. This sample has 32,000 or so clones; around 84% occur once, and the top ten carry roughly three fifths. The data originate from a study of blood T cell repertoires in COVID-19. For the study at large: Researchers got acute and convalescent COVID-19 samples from the United States, Italy and Spain. Nucleic acid was either cDNA or gDNA, and it came from T cells, B-cell-depleted T cells, or PBMCs.

The CDR3 loop spans 13 amino acids. V was trimmed by 4 bases and J by 2 bases, leaving 9 bases between them. From germline, CDR1 is GTSNPN and CDR2 SVGIG (reference sequence). This sequence originates from a man between 65 and 85 years old with acute or convalescent COVID-19. The chain employs TRBV30 and TRBJ1-5, with D unclear. Sequenced input: peripheral blood. DNA of the CDR3: TGTGCCTGGAAGAGGGCGGGCAATCAGCCCCAGCATTTT. Amino acids: CAWKRAGNQPQHF.